This T cell receptor beta chain is from a study of blood T cells in healthy people across ages. The CDR3 is made up of 17 amino acids. Germline loops: CDR1 SGHTA, CDR2 FQGNSA. Deletions cut 3 bases from V and 10 bases from J, with 22 bases between. A sample-barcoded 5' primer and a J-beta primer mix were used in a second PCR of roughly 7 to 11 cycles. Each cDNA molecule, via a template-switch adaptor with 12 random nucleotides, was tagged. CDR3-containing paired-end reads numbered at least 3 million in each sample. TCRdb recomputed calls from the 5' RACE reads with MiXCR, one row per CDR3 protein. The sample has approximately 1,000,000 distinct CDR3 sequences; more than 40% are singletons.

The receptor comes from a woman aged 55-69 years in good health. The genes are TRBV7-2 and TRBJ1-6; weak D call: TRBD1 (5 bases). Source material: blood. CDR3 DNA: TGTGCCAGCAGCTTCGTGGCCGCCCAGGGTCGGGGATCACCCCTCCACTTT. This gives the protein CASSFVAAQGRGSPLHF.